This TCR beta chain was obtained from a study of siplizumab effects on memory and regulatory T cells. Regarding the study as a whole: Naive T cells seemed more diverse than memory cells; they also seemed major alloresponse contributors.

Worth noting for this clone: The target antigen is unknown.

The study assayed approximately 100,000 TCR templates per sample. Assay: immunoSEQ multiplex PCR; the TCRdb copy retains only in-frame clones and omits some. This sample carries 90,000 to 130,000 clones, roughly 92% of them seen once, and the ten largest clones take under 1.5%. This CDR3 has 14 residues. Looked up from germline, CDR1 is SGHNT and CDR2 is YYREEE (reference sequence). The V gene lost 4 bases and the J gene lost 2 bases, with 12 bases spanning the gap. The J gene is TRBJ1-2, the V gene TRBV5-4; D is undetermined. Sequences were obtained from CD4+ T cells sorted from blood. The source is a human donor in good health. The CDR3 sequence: CASSLSYGNYGYTF. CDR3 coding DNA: TGTGCCAGCAGCCTGAGTTATGGGAACTATGGCTACACCTTC.